Listed here are 2 T cell receptor beta chains from one sample, sequenced in a study of follicular helper T cells after annual influenza vaccination. The time point: 2014-2015 season, pre-vaccination. Libraries were prepared by immunoSEQ multiplex PCR; TCRdb keeps only in-frame clonotypes and omits some of them. The sample shows over 25,000 clones, approximately 80% of them seen only once. Sequencing was performed on CXCR5+ CD38- circulating T follicular helper cells from blood, taken on the day of influenza vaccination. Subset noted: circulating Tfh, non-naive CD4+CXCR5+PD-1+ (ICOS+CD38+ or ICOS-CD38-). The receptor source for this set is an adult who received the influenza vaccine.

The V call is TRBV30, the J call TRBJ2-7; TRBD1 aligns across 7 bases. After removal of 2 bases from V and 0 bases from J, the junction contained 7 bases not matched to a gene. The CDR3 runs to 15 residues. CDR1 GTSNPN and CDR2 SVGIG come from the germline V gene (reference sequence). CDR3 in amino acids: CAWSPQGPRSYEQYF. Here the CDR3 DNA reads TGTGCCTGGAGTCCACAGGGGCCTCGCTCCTACGAGCAGTACTTC.

The chain combines TRBV15 with TRBJ2-7; TRBD2 aligns across 10 bases. This CDR3 has 15 amino acids. The V segment lost 3 bases and the J segment 5 bases; nucleotides outside the gene matches: 7. Germline V gene lookup returns CDR1 LNHNV and CDR2 YYDKDF (reference sequence). In DNA form, the CDR3 reads TGTGCCACCAGCAGCCAAGCGGGGGGGCCTGACGAGCAGTACTTC. This sequence encodes CATSSQAGGPDEQYF.